The TCR beta chain under discussion was sequenced for a study of T cell responses to AZD1222 COVID-19 vaccine. Overall study context: Timing groups of about 4 and about 12 weeks for second doses were pooled. Whole-study results and caveats: Dominant at 160-218 and 743-854, vaccine-associated CD4 TCRs also spanned spike. Of the AZD1222 recipients, only five to seven were seropositive at baseline. Clonal diversity may have been underestimated in mostly white British donors.

Germline lookup yields CDR1 LGHNA and CDR2 YNFKEQ. CDR3 length: 16 amino acids. The ends lost 1 base at V and 1 base at J; junction bases unmatched: 3. Clones were read by immunoSEQ multiplex PCR, and TCRdb kept only the in-frame ones, dropping some. The data show roughly 150,000 clones, about 91% seen once. This clone was seen once. Its antigen is currently unknown. The TCR sequence derives from an adult in good health. The material was peripheral blood, obtained on day 0 of AZD1222 vaccination. The genes are TRBV4-2 and TRBJ2-3; TRBD2 agrees at 9 bases. CDR3 loop: CASSQAGGRGTDTQYF. As DNA, the CDR3 is TGTGCCAGCAGCCAAGCAGGCGGGAGGGGCACAGATACGCAGTATTTT.